This T cell receptor beta chain derives from a study of response to subunit inactivated influenza vaccine. After removal of 5 bases from V and 6 bases from J, the junction contained 9 bases not matched to a gene. CDR1 is KGHDR and CDR2 is SFDVKD in the germline V gene. The CDR3 extends over 18 amino acids. Findings of the study overall: Few new T cells, the authors suggested, are recruited by each seasonal influenza vaccination.

This clonotype appeared many times. The target antigen is unknown. TCRdb passed the RT-PCR reads through MiXCR, listing each CDR3 protein once. The sample carries over 400,000 distinct CDR3 sequences, about a tenth recorded once. The clonotype was recovered from a man between 50 and 59 years old who received an inactivated influenza vaccine. V gene TRBV24-1 combines with J gene TRBJ2-1, with TRBD2 identical over 16 bases. Specimen: PBMCs from blood, collected 45 days after vaccination. The CDR3 nucleotides read TGTGCCACCAGTGTGACGGGACTAGCGGGAGGGCCAGTCAATGAGCAGTTCTTC. Residues: CATSVTGLAGGPVNEQFF.